These T cell receptor beta chains were read from a single sample in a study of post-analysis software for immune sequencing data. From the PCR reads, TCRdb called clonotypes with MiXCR, one entry per CDR3 protein. The repertoire consists of hundreds of thousands of distinct CDR3 sequences, with 36% occurring once and the leading ten covering less than 6%. The sample comprised blood. These receptors were taken from a girl aged 10 to 17 with multiple sclerosis. Both conserved end residues are part of each CDR3. The order of the fields is V gene, D gene, J gene, clone size, CDR3 DNA, CDR3 protein. The D gene is left open where the match is weak. Only part of the rows carry a size: once, few, many, or a class if the clone is expanded.

V: TRBV5-5; D: NA; J: TRBJ2-3; size: NA; DNA: TGTGCCAGCAGCTTGGATCTGGCAACTAATGAAAAACTGTATTTT; CDR3: CASSLDLATNEKLYF
V: TRBV3-1; D: NA; J: TRBJ2-3; size: many; DNA: TGTGCCAGCAGCCAAGAGATTTGGGATACGCAGTATTTT; CDR3: CASSQEIWDTQYF
V: TRBV29-1; D: TRBD1; J: TRBJ2-7; size: NA; DNA: TGCAGCGTTTTGTCGGACAGGGACTACGAGCAGTACTTC; CDR3: CSVLSDRDYEQYF
V: TRBV6-1; D: TRBD2; J: TRBJ2-1; size: NA; DNA: TGTGCCAGCCAGCCCCCAGAACTAGCGGGAGTATTGTTCTTC; CDR3: CASQPPELAGVLFF
V: TRBV12-3/TRBV12-4; D: NA; J: TRBJ2-5; size: many; DNA: TGCGCCAGCAGCTTGGAAGTCGAGACCCAGTACTTC; CDR3: CASSLEVETQYF
V: TRBV29-1; D: NA; J: TRBJ2-5; size: many; DNA: TGCAGCGTTGCCGGACGGGCGGCGGAGACCCAGTACTTC; CDR3: CSVAGRAAETQYF
V: TRBV20-1; D: NA; J: TRBJ1-3; size: few; DNA: TGCAGTGCTAAGCGGAACTCTGGAAACACCATATATTTT; CDR3: CSAKRNSGNTIYF
V: TRBV5-1; D: NA; J: TRBJ2-5; size: many; DNA: TGCGCCAGCAGCTTGGCCGGGTACCAAGAGACCCAGTACTTC; CDR3: CASSLAGYQETQYF
V: TRBV3-1; D: NA; J: TRBJ1-1; size: NA; DNA: TGTGCCAGCAGCCAAGATGTGACAGCGAAAGAAGCTTTCTTT; CDR3: CASSQDVTAKEAFF
V: TRBV6-1; D: TRBD1; J: TRBJ1-5; size: NA; DNA: TGTGCCAGCGCCGGACAGGGAGGGTATGGCAATCAGCCCCAGCATTTT; CDR3: CASAGQGGYGNQPQHF
V: TRBV27; D: NA; J: TRBJ2-7; size: NA; DNA: TGTGCCAGCAGTCTGACAGACTCCTACGAGCAGTACTTC; CDR3: CASSLTDSYEQYF
V: TRBV5-1; D: NA; J: TRBJ2-7; size: NA; DNA: TGCGCCAGCAGGGTATCCGGGAGTTCCTACGAGCAGTACTTC; CDR3: CASRVSGSSYEQYF
V: TRBV12-3/TRBV12-4; D: TRBD1; J: TRBJ1-5; size: many; DNA: TGTGCCAGCAGGCACACAGGGGTACGGCAGCCCCAGCATTTT; CDR3: CASRHTGVRQPQHF
V: TRBV3-1; D: TRBD1; J: TRBJ1-2; size: NA; DNA: TGTGCCAGCCGCCGATCGGGGACAGAAGACTATGGCTGCACCTTC; CDR3: CASRRSGTEDYGCTF
V: TRBV7-3; D: NA; J: TRBJ1-1; size: many; DNA: TGTGCCAGCAGCTTCTCACAGGTTACTGAAGCTTTCTTT; CDR3: CASSFSQVTEAFF
V: TRBV27; D: NA; J: TRBJ2-6; size: many; DNA: TGTGCCAGCACGCCGCAGGTCAGAGGGGACTCTGGGGCCAACGTCCTGACTTTC; CDR3: CASTPQVRGDSGANVLTF
V: TRBV10-3; D: NA; J: TRBJ2-5; size: NA; DNA: TGTGCCATCAGTGAGTCTGCGGGACAAGAGACCCAGTACTTC; CDR3: CAISESAGQETQYF
V: TRBV5-6; D: NA; J: TRBJ2-3; size: few; DNA: TGTGCCAGCAGCCCCCCGGGGGGCGCAGATACGCAGTATTTT; CDR3: CASSPPGGADTQYF
V: TRBV29-1; D: NA; J: TRBJ2-3; size: NA; DNA: TGCAGCGTTGAGGTCGAGGCGGCAGATACGCAGTATTTT; CDR3: CSVEVEAADTQYF
V: TRBV5-1; D: NA; J: TRBJ1-1; size: many; DNA: TGCGCCAGCAGCTTGGAGGCCTCCAGTACTGAAGCTTTCTTT; CDR3: CASSLEASSTEAFF
V: TRBV3-1; D: NA; J: TRBJ2-1; size: once; DNA: TGTGCCGGCAGCCAAGGTCTAGCGCCAAGCTCCTACAATGAGCAGTTCTTC; CDR3: CAGSQGLAPSSYNEQFF
V: TRBV29-1; D: NA; J: TRBJ1-4; size: many; DNA: TGCAGCGTTGAAGGGGGCGAGGAACTGTTTTTT; CDR3: CSVEGGEELFF
V: TRBV5-1; D: TRBD1; J: TRBJ2-1; size: NA; DNA: TGCGCCAGCAGCGGGGACAGGGGGAATGAGCAGTTCTTC; CDR3: CASSGDRGNEQFF
V: TRBV20-1; D: NA; J: TRBJ2-5; size: many; DNA: TGCAGTGCTTTAACGGAGTACCAAGAGACCCAGTACTTC; CDR3: CSALTEYQETQYF
V: TRBV2; D: TRBD2; J: TRBJ2-1; size: few; DNA: TGTGCCAGCAGTGAGGAGCGGGGGGGCCCCGGTGAGCAGTTCTTC; CDR3: CASSEERGGPGEQFF
V: TRBV2; D: NA; J: TRBJ1-5; size: NA; DNA: TGTGCCAGCGGTTCTAACAGGGGCAATCAGCCCCAGCATTTT; CDR3: CASGSNRGNQPQHF
V: TRBV18; D: NA; J: TRBJ1-3; size: few; DNA: TGTGCCAGCTCACCTAACTCCCCTGGAAACACCATATATTTT; CDR3: CASSPNSPGNTIYF
V: TRBV12-3/TRBV12-4; D: NA; J: TRBJ1-4; size: NA; DNA: TGTGCCAGCAGCCCCTCTACCGTAGCAAATGAAAAACTGTTTTTT; CDR3: CASSPSTVANEKLFF
V: TRBV29-1; D: NA; J: TRBJ1-2; size: NA; DNA: TGCAGCGTTGGCATAGGGGATAACTATGGCTACACCTTC; CDR3: CSVGIGDNYGYTF
V: TRBV7-9; D: TRBD1; J: TRBJ2-3; size: NA; DNA: TGTGCCAGCAGCCCCGGGGACAGGGGGCCGACAGATACGCAGTATTTT; CDR3: CASSPGDRGPTDTQYF
V: TRBV21-1; D: NA; J: TRBJ1-1; size: NA; DNA: TGCGCTGGGGCAGACGCTGAAGCTTTCTTT; CDR3: CAGADAEAFF
V: TRBV5-5; D: NA; J: TRBJ1-2; size: NA; DNA: TGTGCCAGCAGCTTTGCAGGGGAATATGGCTACACCTTC; CDR3: CASSFAGEYGYTF
V: TRBV5-1; D: TRBD1; J: TRBJ2-7; size: NA; DNA: TGCGCCAGCAGCGCGTCCGGGACAGGGACTTGGGAGCAGTACTTC; CDR3: CASSASGTGTWEQYF
V: TRBV5-1; D: TRBD1; J: TRBJ2-3; size: many; DNA: TGCGCCAGCAGCCCCACAAGGACAGGGGTAACAGATACGCAGTATTTT; CDR3: CASSPTRTGVTDTQYF
V: TRBV11-2; D: NA; J: TRBJ1-1; size: many; DNA: TGTGCCAGCAGCTTGAGGGGAGACACTGAAGCTTTCTTT; CDR3: CASSLRGDTEAFF
V: TRBV20-1; D: NA; J: TRBJ1-5; size: few; DNA: TGCAGTGCTAGGTCCGGGGGCAACAATCAGCCCCAGCATTTT; CDR3: CSARSGGNNQPQHF
V: TRBV19; D: TRBD2; J: TRBJ2-5; size: NA; DNA: TGTGCCAGTAGTTTTAGCGGGGGGGCCAAAGAGACCCAGTACTTC; CDR3: CASSFSGGAKETQYF
V: TRBV29-1; D: NA; J: TRBJ2-3; size: once; DNA: TGCAGCGTTGAAGATCGGGCAGGGGCGTTTCCCACAGATACGCAGTATTTT; CDR3: CSVEDRAGAFPTDTQYF
V: TRBV28; D: NA; J: TRBJ2-5; size: many; DNA: TGTGCCAGCAGTTTGAGCCGACCGGGACAAGAGACCCAGTACTTC; CDR3: CASSLSRPGQETQYF
V: TRBV24-1; D: NA; J: TRBJ2-1; size: many; DNA: TGTGCCACCAGTGACCCCGGGACTTTATACAATGAGCAGTTCTTC; CDR3: CATSDPGTLYNEQFF
V: TRBV29-1; D: NA; J: TRBJ1-1; size: NA; DNA: TGCAGCGTTGACGCAGGGTTGAACACTGAAGCTTTCTTT; CDR3: CSVDAGLNTEAFF
V: TRBV15; D: NA; J: TRBJ1-5; size: NA; DNA: TGTGCCACCAGCAGAGATATAGGACAGCCCCAGCATTTT; CDR3: CATSRDIGQPQHF
V: TRBV4-2; D: TRBD1; J: TRBJ2-2; size: NA; DNA: TGTGCCAGCAGCCATCGCGGGACAGGGGACACCGGGGAGCTGTTTTTT; CDR3: CASSHRGTGDTGELFF
V: TRBV20-1; D: TRBD1; J: TRBJ2-7; size: NA; DNA: TGCAGTGCTAGAGATAGGACAGGGGACTACGAGCAGTACTTC; CDR3: CSARDRTGDYEQYF
V: TRBV12-3/TRBV12-4; D: TRBD1; J: TRBJ1-1; size: NA; DNA: TGTGCCAGCAGTTTTGAATCAGGACAGGGGGCTGAAGCTTTCTTT; CDR3: CASSFESGQGAEAFF
V: TRBV7-8; D: TRBD1; J: TRBJ1-6; size: many; DNA: TGTGCCAGCAGCGAAGACAGGGTTCTCTCCTATAATTCACCCCTCCACTTT; CDR3: CASSEDRVLSYNSPLHF
V: TRBV12-3/TRBV12-4; D: NA; J: TRBJ1-5; size: few; DNA: TGTGCCAGCAGTCGGAGGTCAGGGACTCAGCCCCAGCATTTT; CDR3: CASSRRSGTQPQHF